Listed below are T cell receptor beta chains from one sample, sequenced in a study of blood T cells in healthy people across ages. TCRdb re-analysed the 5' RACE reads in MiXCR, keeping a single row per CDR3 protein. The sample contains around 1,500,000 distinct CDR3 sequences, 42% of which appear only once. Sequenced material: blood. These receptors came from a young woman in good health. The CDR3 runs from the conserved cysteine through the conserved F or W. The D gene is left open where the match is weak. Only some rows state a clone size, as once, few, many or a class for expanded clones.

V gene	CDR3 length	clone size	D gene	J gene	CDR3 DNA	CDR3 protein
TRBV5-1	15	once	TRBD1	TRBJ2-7	TGCGCCAGCAGCTGGGGACAGGGGATCGGCTACGAGCAGTACTTC	CASSWGQGIGYEQYF
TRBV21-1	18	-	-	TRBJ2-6	TGTGCCAGCAGCACAAGACTAGCGGGGGACTCTGGGGCCAACGTCCTGACTTTC	CASSTRLAGDSGANVLTF
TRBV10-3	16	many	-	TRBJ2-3	TGTGCCATCAGTGAGCCCTCCGGGGAGAGCACAGATACGCAGTATTTT	CAISEPSGESTDTQYF
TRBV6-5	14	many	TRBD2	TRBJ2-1	TGTGCCAGCAGGGGAAGCGGGAGTTACAATGAGCAGTTCTTC	CASRGSGSYNEQFF
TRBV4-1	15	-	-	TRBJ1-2	TGCGCCAGCAGCCACATAGACAGGCCTAGGAATGGCTACACCTTC	CASSHIDRPRNGYTF
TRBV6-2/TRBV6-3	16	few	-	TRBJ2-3	TGTGCCAGCAGTTACGGCCCCTCGATCAGCACAGATACGCAGTATTTT	CASSYGPSISTDTQYF
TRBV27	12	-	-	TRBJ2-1	TGTGCCAGCAGACTAACTATGGGTGAGCAGTTCTTC	CASRLTMGEQFF
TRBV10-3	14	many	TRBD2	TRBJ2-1	TGTGCCATCAGCGGAGACCTAGCGGTTAATGAGCAGTTCTTC	CAISGDLAVNEQFF
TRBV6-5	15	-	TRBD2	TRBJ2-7	TGTGCCAGCAGTCGCGCTAGCGGGAGCATAAACGAGCAGTACTTC	CASSRASGSINEQYF
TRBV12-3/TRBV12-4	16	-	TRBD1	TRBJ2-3	TGTGCCAGCAGTTTAGCGGGGGCGATACAGGGGGATACGCAGTATTTT	CASSLAGAIQGDTQYF
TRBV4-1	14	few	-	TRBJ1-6	TGCGCCAGCAGCCAAGATCGGGGAGATTCACCCCTCCACTTT	CASSQDRGDSPLHF
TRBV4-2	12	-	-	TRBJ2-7	TGTGCCAGCGGGCGGGGCACCTACGAGCAGTACTTC	CASGRGTYEQYF
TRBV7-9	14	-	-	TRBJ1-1	TGTGCCAGCAGCTTAGAGACTCTGGTCGGTGAAGCTTTCTTT	CASSLETLVGEAFF
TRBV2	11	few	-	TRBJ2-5	TGTGCCAGCGGGATCCGGGAGACCCAGTACTTC	CASGIRETQYF
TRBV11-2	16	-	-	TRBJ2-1	TGTGCCAGCAGCGCGCTAGGAGCGGGCGACTACAATGAGCAGTTCTTC	CASSALGAGDYNEQFF
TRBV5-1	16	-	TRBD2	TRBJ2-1	TGCGCCAGCAGCTTGGAAGGGCGCGGGAGGGCGTCTGAGCAGTTCTTC	CASSLEGRGRASEQFF
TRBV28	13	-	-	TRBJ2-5	TGTGCCGCCGGGGTTGGGGTGGAAGAGACCCAGTACTTC	CAAGVGVEETQYF
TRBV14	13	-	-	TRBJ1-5	TGTGCCAGCAGCCAGGGACCTCGGCAGCCCCAGCATTTT	CASSQGPRQPQHF
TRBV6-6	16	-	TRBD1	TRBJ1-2	TGTGCCAGCATCCCAGGAGGGGGACAGGTGATCTATGGCTACACCTTC	CASIPGGGQVIYGYTF
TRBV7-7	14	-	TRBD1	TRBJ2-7	TGTGCCAGCAGCTTAACAGGGGCGGACGGCGAGCAGTACTTC	CASSLTGADGEQYF
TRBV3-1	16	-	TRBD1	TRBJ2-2	TGTGCCAGCAGCCAAACAGGGGGTCTAGGCACCGGGGAGCTGTTTTTT	CASSQTGGLGTGELFF
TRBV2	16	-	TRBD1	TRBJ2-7	TGTGCCAGCAGGTTGACAGGGGTCCCTCCAAACTACGAGCAGTACTTC	CASRLTGVPPNYEQYF
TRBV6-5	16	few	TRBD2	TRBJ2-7	TGTGCCAGCAGTTTGCCCCTGGATAGCGGGGGCTACGAGCAGTACTTC	CASSLPLDSGGYEQYF
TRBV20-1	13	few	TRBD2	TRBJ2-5	TGCAGTGCTAGAGTAGGGAGGGAAGAGACCCAGTACTTC	CSARVGREETQYF
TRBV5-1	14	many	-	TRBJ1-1	TGCGCCAGCGCGGCGGCAGAGATGAACACTGAAGCTTTCTTT	CASAAAEMNTEAFF
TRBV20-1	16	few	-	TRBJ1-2	TGCAGTGCTAGAGATGGATACAGAGCTTCTAACTATGGCTACACCTTC	CSARDGYRASNYGYTF
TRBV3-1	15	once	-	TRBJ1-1	TGTGCCAGCAGCCCCTCTTGGCCAATGGGAACTGAAGCTTTCTTT	CASSPSWPMGTEAFF
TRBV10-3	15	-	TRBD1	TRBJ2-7	TGTGCCATCAACGAGGGGGGACAGGGGTCCCACGAGCAGTACTTC	CAINEGGQGSHEQYF
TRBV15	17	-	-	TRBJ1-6	TGTGCCACCAGCAGAGATTGGAACAGGGCGTATAATTCACCCCTCCACTTT	CATSRDWNRAYNSPLHF
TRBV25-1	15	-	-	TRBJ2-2	TGTGCCAGCAGTGAATTTTTTAGCCGTTCCGGGGAGCTGTTTTTT	CASSEFFSRSGELFF
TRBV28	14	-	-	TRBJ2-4	TGTGCCAGCAGTTTTAGGAATCCCCCCGGCATTCAGTACTTC	CASSFRNPPGIQYF
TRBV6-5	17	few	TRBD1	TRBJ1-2	TGTGCCAGCAGTCACCGGGACAGGGGGTGGGGGAACTATGGCTACACCTTC	CASSHRDRGWGNYGYTF
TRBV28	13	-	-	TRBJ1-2	TGTGCCAGCATGGGCAGCTCGAACTATGGCTACACCTTC	CASMGSSNYGYTF